This T cell receptor beta chain appears in the sequencing data of a study of blood T cell repertoires in COVID-19 (dated by TCRdb to 2018 to 2020). About the investigation overall: The collaborator samples originated in the United States, Italy and Spain and spanned the acute and convalescent phases of COVID-19. The material from the prospective study consisted of cDNA or gDNA derived from T cells, B-cell-depleted T cells, or PBMCs. Subjects who had been exposed to COVID-19, were actively infected with it, or had recovered from it provided the deeply sampled blood TCRbeta repertoires that made up the dataset. The repertoires were released in a freely available public database meant as a resource for research on the immune response to SARS-CoV-2. The samples were drawn from the first 160 participants of the ongoing ImmuneRACE study and from 1,254 subjects provided by 6 global collaborators. Sample metadata almost always included a de-identified subject ID, COVID-19 status, age in years and sex. HLA class I and class II types, where available, came from metadata supplied by the sample provider rather than from assay-based typing. Beyond this particular receptor, the publication reports: The quantity of clinical and demographic metadata differed by source and by participant and was supplied without curation.

V gives up 5 bases and J gives up 0 bases, and the segment between their germline ends measures 20 bases. There are 18 amino acids in the CDR3, from cysteine to phenylalanine inclusive. Only the CDR3 region is kept as DNA, spanning 54 bases read in frame from base 1. Per the germline V gene, MDHEN is the CDR1 and SYDVKM is the CDR2. Comments on this clone: It lacks a known antigen. Base qualities are missing; no much larger clone stands one base away.

TCRbeta CDR3 regions were amplified from genomic DNA using the immunoSEQ Assay, a bias-controlled multiplex PCR. The study's own analysis went as follows. Nucleated cell counts per sample were estimated from amplification of reference gene primers within the assay. To quantify the absolute abundance of each unique TCRbeta CDR3 rearrangement, sequence reads were collapsed and filtered. For each sample, productive Simpson clonality was calculated by taking the square root of Simpson's diversity index across productive rearrangements. TCRdb mirrors the immuneACCESS table, restricted to in-frame sequences. Some clones are absent from its copies; in checked studies, under half trace to an unresolved V gene, and the reason for the others is unknown. The V and J calls and clone size are taken from that table; D and trimming were inferred from the DNA. The sample table shows some 190,000 clones, and about 85% are seen once. Jointly, the top ten make up around 20% of the sample.

Collaborating institutions collected whole blood in K2EDTA tubes following their own protocols. For TCRbeta analysis, collaborators shipped samples in one of three forms: frozen whole blood, isolated PBMCs, or DNA extracted from either of those sample types. The TCR originated in a human donor in a cohort sampled during active COVID-19. Recombination linked TRBV28 to TRBJ1-5, with the D gene call left open. The sample consisted of peripheral blood. The CDR3 amino acid sequence is: CASSQLGPLFSSNQPQHF. The nucleotide sequence is TGTGCCAGCAGTCAATTGGGCCCCCTATTTAGTAGCAATCAGCCCCAGCATTTT.